This TCR beta chain stems from a study of cytomegalovirus exposure and HLA in healthy donors. For the study at large: The 90 to 150 validation repertoires used a platform that matched the one used for the approximately 700 first-cohort repertoires, as a later analysis reported.

The donors were part of the roughly 130-subject validation cohort, which stood apart from the approximately 640-subject first cohort. A note on this clone: What it binds is unknown.

The germline V gene encodes CDR1 MNHEY and CDR2 SMNVEV (reference sequence). This CDR3 has 16 residues. J was trimmed by 7 bases and V by 5 bases; bases with no gene match: 6. Assay used: immunoSEQ multiplex PCR; TCRdb lists only in-frame clones, some missing. Counted here are around 240,000 clones, roughly 89% occurring once; the ten biggest clones make up 0.35% to 0.4%. Study-wide findings and caveats: The investigators catalogued 150 to 200 TCR beta chains as cytomegalovirus-associated. Subsequent analysis revealed that first-cohort TCR clusters tended to co-occur in the 110 or so validation repertoires.

The sequence derives from a woman aged 18-29 years in good health and CMV-seronegative. This chain uses TRBV27 with TRBJ2-2; 14 positions agree with TRBD2. Sequenced: PBMCs. CDR3 DNA sequence: TGTGCCAGCAGTCCGACTAGCGGGGGGGCCGTCGGGGAGCTGTTTTTT. It is translated as CASSPTSGGAVGELFF.